Sequencing of this TCR beta chain was carried out in a study of blood T cell repertoires in COVID-19 (dated by TCRdb to the early 2020s). As for the study more broadly: Collaborator samples came from the United States, Italy and Spain and covered acute and convalescent phases of COVID-19. The repertoires were released in a freely available public database meant as a resource for research on the immune response to SARS-CoV-2. Subjects who had been exposed to COVID-19, were actively infected with it, or had recovered from it provided the deeply sampled blood TCRbeta repertoires that made up the dataset. The samples were drawn from the first 160 participants of the ongoing ImmuneRACE study and from over 950 subjects provided by 6 global collaborators. The material from the prospective study consisted of cDNA or gDNA derived from T cells, B-cell-depleted T cells, or PBMCs. HLA class I and class II types, where available, came from metadata supplied by the sample provider rather than from assay-based typing. A de-identified subject ID, COVID-19 status, age in years and sex were almost always included in the sample metadata. General conclusions and limits of the study: Clinical and demographic metadata were provided uncurated, with the amount varying by source and participant.

This clone was found once. The clone's antigen remains unknown. No much larger clone exists at a distance of one base, and base qualities are not known. Another Seattle source contributed samples from volunteer blood donors who had recovered from COVID-19. Whole blood was collected in K2EDTA tubes by collaborating institutions according to the institutions' own protocols. For TCRbeta analysis, collaborators shipped samples in one of three forms: frozen whole blood, isolated PBMCs, or DNA extracted from either of those sample types. Deletion took 2 bases off V and 4 bases off J, with a span of 11 bases between the germline ends. The CDR3 goes from the cysteine to the phenylalanine over 14 residues. Here the CDR3 DNA is all that survives: 42 bases in frame from base 1. Per the germline V gene, SGHDN is the CDR1 and FVKESK is the CDR2. TCRbeta CDR3 regions were amplified from genomic DNA by means of the immunoSEQ Assay, a bias-controlled multiplex PCR. As for how the authors treated the data: Nucleated cell counts per sample were estimated from amplification of reference gene primers within the assay. Sequence reads were collapsed and filtered to measure the absolute abundance of every unique TCRbeta CDR3 rearrangement. Productive Simpson clonality was computed per sample as the square root of Simpson's diversity index over productive rearrangements. TCRdb provides this immuneACCESS table in a form limited to in-frame rearrangements. Some clones are lacking; in checked studies, under half of them reflect an unresolved V gene, and why the rest are absent is not known. V and J calls and clone size come straight from that table; D and trimming were deduced from the DNA. Across this sample there are about 250,000 clones, with 80% to 90% seen only once. The ten largest clones capture 4% to 5% of the sample.

The sequence was obtained from a woman aged 40 to 50 who had recovered from COVID-19. The sample consisted of peripheral blood. The rearranged chain carries TRBV14 and TRBJ1-2; the D gene identity is not certain. The CDR3: CASSQTLSIYGYTF. The nucleotide sequence is given as TGTGCCAGCAGCCAAACCCTCAGTATCTATGGCTACACCTTC. Full variable domain (CDR3 extended with the reference TRBV14 and TRBJ1-2 proteins): EAGVTQFPSHSVIEKGQTVTLRCDPISGHDNLYWYRRVMGKEIKFLLHFVKESKQDESGMPNNRFLAERTGGTYSTLKVQPAELEDSGVYFCASSQTLSIYGYTFGSGTRLTVV.